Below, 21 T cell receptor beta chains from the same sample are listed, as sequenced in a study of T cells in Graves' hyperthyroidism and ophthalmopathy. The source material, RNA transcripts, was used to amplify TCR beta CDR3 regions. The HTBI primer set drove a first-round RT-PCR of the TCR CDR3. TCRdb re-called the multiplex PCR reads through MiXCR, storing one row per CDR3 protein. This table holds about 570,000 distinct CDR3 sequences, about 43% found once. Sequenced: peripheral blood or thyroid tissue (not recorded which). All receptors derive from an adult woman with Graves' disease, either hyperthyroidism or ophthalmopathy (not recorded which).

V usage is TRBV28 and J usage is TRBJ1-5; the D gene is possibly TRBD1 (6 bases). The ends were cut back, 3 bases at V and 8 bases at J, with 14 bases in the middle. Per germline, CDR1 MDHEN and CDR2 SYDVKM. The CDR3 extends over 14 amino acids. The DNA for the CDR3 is TGTGCCAGCAGTTTTCCAGGGGACCCTAAGCCCCAGCATTTT. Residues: CASSFPGDPKPQHF.

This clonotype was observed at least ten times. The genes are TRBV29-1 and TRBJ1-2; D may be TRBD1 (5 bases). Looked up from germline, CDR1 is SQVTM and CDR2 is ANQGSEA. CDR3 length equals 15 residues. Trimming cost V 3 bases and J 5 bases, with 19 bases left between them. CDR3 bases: TGCAGCGTTGATCCTCCGGGGCCAGCAAAATATGGCTACACCTTC. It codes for CSVDPPGPAKYGYTF.

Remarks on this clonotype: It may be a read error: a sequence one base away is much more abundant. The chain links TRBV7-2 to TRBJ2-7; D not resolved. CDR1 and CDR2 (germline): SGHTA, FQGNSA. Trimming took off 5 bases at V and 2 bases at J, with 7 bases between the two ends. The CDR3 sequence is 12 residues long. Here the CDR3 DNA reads TGTGCCAGCAGCCAGCCTGCCTACGAGCAGTACTTC. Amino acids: CASSQPAYEQYF.

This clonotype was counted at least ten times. CDR3 DNA: TGTGCCAGCAGCTTAGTTAGGGGTGGCTATGGCTACACCTTC. Translated: CASSLVRGGYGYTF. The J gene is TRBJ1-2, the V gene TRBV7-8; D might be TRBD1 (5 bases). The CDR3 covers 14 residues. V lost 1 base and J lost 4, with 10 bases in between. Germline lookup yields CDR1 SGHVS and CDR2 FQNEAQ.

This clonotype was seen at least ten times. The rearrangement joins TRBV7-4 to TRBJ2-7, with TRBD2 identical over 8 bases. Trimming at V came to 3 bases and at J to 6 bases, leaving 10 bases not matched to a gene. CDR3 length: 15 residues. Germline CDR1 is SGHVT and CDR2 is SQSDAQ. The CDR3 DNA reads TGTGCCAGCAGCTTCTCCGGGGGGGGGCGACGCGAGCAGTACTTC. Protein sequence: CASSFSGGGRREQYF. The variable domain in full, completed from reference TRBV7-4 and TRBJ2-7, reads GAGVSQSPRYKVAKRGRDVALRCDSISGHVTLYWYRQTLGQGSEVLTYSQSDAQRDKSGRPSGRFSAERPERSVSTLKIQRTEQGDSAVYLCASSFSGGGRREQYFGPGTRLTVT.

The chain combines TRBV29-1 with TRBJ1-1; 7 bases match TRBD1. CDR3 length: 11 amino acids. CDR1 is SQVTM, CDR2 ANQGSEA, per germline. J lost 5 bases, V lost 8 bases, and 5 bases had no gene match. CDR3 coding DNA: TGCAGCAGGGGGCAAGAAACTGAAGCTTTCTTT. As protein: CSRGQETEAFF. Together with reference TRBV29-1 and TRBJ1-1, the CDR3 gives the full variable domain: SAVISQKPSRDICQRGTSLTIQCQVDSQVTMMFWYRQQPGQSLTLIATANQGSEATYESGFVIDKFPISRPNLTFSTLTVSNMSPEDSSIYLCSRGQETEAFFGQGTRLTVV.

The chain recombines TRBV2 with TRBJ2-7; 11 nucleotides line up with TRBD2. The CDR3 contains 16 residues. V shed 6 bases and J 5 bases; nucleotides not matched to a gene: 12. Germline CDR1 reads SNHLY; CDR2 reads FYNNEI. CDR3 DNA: TGTGCCAGCAGACTAGCGGGAGAATCTCTGGGAAACGAGCAGTACTTC. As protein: CASRLAGESLGNEQYF.

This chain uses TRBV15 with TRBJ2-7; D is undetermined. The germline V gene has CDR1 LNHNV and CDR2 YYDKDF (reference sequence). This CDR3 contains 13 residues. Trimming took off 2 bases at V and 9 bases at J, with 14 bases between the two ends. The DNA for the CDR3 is TGTGCCACCAGCAGATTGTCCGGGCCAAGGCAGTACTTC. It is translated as CATSRLSGPRQYF.

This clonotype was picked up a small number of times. The CDR3 loop is CASTRGQGNYEQYF. CDR3 nucleotides: TGTGCCAGCACTCGCGGACAGGGTAACTACGAGCAGTACTTC. J is TRBJ2-5 and V is TRBV6-2 or TRBV6-3; 8 positions match TRBD1. Matching the DNA end better, TRBJ2-7 makes the J call doubtful. The CDR3 totals 14 residues. From germline, CDR1 is MNHEY and CDR2 SVGEGT.

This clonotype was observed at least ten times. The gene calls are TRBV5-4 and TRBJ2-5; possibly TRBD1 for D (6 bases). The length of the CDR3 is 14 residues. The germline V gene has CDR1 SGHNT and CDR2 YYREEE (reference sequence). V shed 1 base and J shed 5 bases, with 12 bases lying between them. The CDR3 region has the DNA TGTGCCAGCAGCTTGCGCTCAACAGGGGAGACCCAGTACTTC. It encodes CASSLRSTGETQYF. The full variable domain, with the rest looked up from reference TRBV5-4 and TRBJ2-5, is ETGVTQSPTHLIKTRGQQVTLRCSSQSGHNTVSWYQQALGQGPQFIFQYYREEENGRGNFPPRFSGLQFPNYSSELNVNALELDDSALYLCASSLRSTGETQYFGPGTRLLVL.

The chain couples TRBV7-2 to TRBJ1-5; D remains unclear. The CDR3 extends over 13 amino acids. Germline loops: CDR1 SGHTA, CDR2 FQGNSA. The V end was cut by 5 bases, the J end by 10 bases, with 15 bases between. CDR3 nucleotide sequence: TGTGCCAGCAGCCCCTTGGGCAGTCGTCCCCAGCATTTT. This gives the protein CASSPLGSRPQHF.

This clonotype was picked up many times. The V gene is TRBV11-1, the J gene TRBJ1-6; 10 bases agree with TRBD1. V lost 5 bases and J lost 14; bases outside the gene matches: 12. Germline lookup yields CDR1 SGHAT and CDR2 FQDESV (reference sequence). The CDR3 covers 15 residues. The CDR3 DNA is TGTGCCAGCAGCCTCACGGGACAGGGGCCTTCGGCCCTCCACTTT. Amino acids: CASSLTGQGPSALHF.

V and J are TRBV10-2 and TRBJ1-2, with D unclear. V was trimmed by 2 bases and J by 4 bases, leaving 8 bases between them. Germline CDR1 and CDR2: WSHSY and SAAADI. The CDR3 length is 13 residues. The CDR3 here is CASSEERSYGYTF. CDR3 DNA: TGCGCCAGCAGTGAGGAGAGGAGCTATGGCTACACCTTC.

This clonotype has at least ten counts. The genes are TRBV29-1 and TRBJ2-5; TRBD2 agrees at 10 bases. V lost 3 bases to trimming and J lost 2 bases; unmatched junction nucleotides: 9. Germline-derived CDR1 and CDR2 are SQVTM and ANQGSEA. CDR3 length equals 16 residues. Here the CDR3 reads CSVEIPSGRGQETQYF. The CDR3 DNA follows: TGCAGCGTTGAGATTCCGAGCGGGAGGGGACAAGAGACCCAGTACTTC.

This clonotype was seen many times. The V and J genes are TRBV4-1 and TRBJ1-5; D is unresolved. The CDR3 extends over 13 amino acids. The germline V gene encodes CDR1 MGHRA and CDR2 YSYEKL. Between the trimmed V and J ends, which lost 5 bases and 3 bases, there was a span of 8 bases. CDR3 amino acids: CASSVQDNQPQHF. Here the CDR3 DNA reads TGCGCCAGCAGCGTGCAGGACAATCAGCCCCAGCATTTT.

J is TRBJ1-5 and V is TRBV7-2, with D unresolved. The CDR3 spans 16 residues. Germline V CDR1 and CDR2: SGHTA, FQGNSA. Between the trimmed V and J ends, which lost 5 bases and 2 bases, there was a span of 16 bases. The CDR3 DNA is TGTGCCAGCAGCCCCTCGACCCGACTCGGCAATCAGCCCCAGCATTTT. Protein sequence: CASSPSTRLGNQPQHF. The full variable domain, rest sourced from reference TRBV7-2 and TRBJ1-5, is GAGVSQSPSNKVTEKGKDVELRCDPISGHTALYWYRQSLGQGLEFLIYFQGNSAPDKSGLPSDRFSAERTGGSVSTLTIQRTQQEDSAVYLCASSPSTRLGNQPQHFGDGTRLSIL.

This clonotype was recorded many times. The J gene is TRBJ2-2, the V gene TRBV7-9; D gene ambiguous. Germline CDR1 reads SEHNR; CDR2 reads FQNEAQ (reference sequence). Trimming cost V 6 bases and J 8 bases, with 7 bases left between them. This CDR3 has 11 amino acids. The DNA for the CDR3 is TGTGCCAGCAGACCCACTGGGGAGCTGTTTTTT. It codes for CASRPTGELFF.

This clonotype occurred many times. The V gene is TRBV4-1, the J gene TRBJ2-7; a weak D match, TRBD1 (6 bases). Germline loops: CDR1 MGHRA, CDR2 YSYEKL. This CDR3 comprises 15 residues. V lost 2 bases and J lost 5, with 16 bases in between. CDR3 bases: TGCGCCAGCAGCCAAAGGGATCAGGGGTACCACGAGCAGTACTTC. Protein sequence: CASSQRDQGYHEQYF.

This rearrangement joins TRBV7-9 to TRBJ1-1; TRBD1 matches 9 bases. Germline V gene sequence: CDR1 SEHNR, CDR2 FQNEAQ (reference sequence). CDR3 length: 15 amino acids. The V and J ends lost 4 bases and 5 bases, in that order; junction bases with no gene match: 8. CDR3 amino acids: CASSWGTGIRTEAFF. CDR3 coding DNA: TGTGCCAGCAGCTGGGGGACAGGGATACGGACTGAAGCTTTCTTT.

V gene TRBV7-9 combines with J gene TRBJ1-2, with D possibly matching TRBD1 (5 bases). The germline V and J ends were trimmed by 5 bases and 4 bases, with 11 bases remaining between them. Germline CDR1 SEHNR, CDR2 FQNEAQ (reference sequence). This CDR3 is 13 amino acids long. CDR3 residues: CASSETVFYGYTF. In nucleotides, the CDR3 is TGTGCCAGCAGCGAGACAGTATTCTATGGCTACACCTTC.

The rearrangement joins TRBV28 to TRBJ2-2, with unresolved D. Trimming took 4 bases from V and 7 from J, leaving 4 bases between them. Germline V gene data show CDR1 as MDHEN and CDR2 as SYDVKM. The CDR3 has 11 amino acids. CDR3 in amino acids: CASSSIGELFF. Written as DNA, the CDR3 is TGTGCCAGCAGTTCGATCGGGGAGCTGTTTTTT.